Listed below are T cell receptor beta chains from one sample, sequenced in a study of cytomegalovirus exposure and HLA in healthy donors. The method was immunoSEQ multiplex PCR; TCRdb's version includes in-frame clones alone and lacks a portion of them. The sample records some 140,000 clones, 70% to 85% being singletons. The specimen was PBMCs. The source of these receptors is a man aged 25-45 years in good health and CMV-seropositive. CDR3s include the opening cysteine and the closing phenylalanine or tryptophan. D genes are given only for firm matches. Size is stated for part of the rows, as once, few or many counts, or as a class when the clone is expanded.

j_gene	v_gene	abundance	d_gene	CDR3nt	CDR3aa
TRBJ1-2	TRBV5-1	.	TRBD1	TGCGCCAGCAGCCTACAGGGGTCCTATGGCTACACCTTC	CASSLQGSYGYTF
TRBJ1-5	TRBV5-6	.	TRBD1	TGTGCCAGCAGTCAGACAGGGTCTATCCAGCCCCAGCATTTT	CASSQTGSIQPQHF
TRBJ1-5	TRBV19	.	.	TGTGCCAGTCAGATCGGGAGCCTCAATCAGCCCCAGCATTTT	CASQIGSLNQPQHF
TRBJ1-2	TRBV15	.	.	TGTGCCACCAGCAGAGATCGCCGGACAGATTATGGCTACACCTTC	CATSRDRRTDYGYTF
TRBJ2-5	TRBV30	.	TRBD1	TGTGCCTGGAGTGTACCAGGGGGAGTTGGAGAGACCCAGTACTTC	CAWSVPGGVGETQYF
TRBJ2-5	TRBV4-2	.	TRBD2	TGTGCCAGCAGCCAAGCTCTAGCGGAGACGCAAGAGACCCAGTACTTC	CASSQALAETQETQYF
TRBJ1-3	TRBV30	.	.	TGTGCCTGGAGCGTAGGGGGTCTCTCTGGAAACACCATATATTTT	CAWSVGGLSGNTIYF
TRBJ2-5	TRBV6-5	.	.	TGTGCCAGCAGAACCGGCAGGGAAGAGACCCAGTACTTC	CASRTGREETQYF
TRBJ1-5	TRBV6-5	.	TRBD1	TGTGCCAGCAGTTCCCGGGACAGCATTCAGCCCCAGCATTTT	CASSSRDSIQPQHF
TRBJ1-2	TRBV5-6	few	TRBD1	TGTGCCAGCAGCCCCGACAGGGTAAGGGGCTACACCTTC	CASSPDRVRGYTF
TRBJ2-7	TRBV5-1	.	.	TGCGCCAGCAGCTTACAGATAAACTACGAGCAGTACTTC	CASSLQINYEQYF
TRBJ2-6	TRBV9	.	TRBD2	TGTGCCAGCAGCCCCCCTCCGGGACTAGCTGGGAGAGGGGCCAACGTCCTGACTTTC	CASSPPPGLAGRGANVLTF
TRBJ2-7	TRBV5-1	.	.	TGCGCCAGCAGCTTACAGGGTCGGGACTACGAGCAGTACTTC	CASSLQGRDYEQYF
TRBJ2-3	TRBV7-2	.	TRBD2	TGTGCCAGCAGCTCGACTAGCGGGGGGGCCGCTACGCAGTATTTT	CASSSTSGGAATQYF
TRBJ1-1	TRBV2	.	.	TGTGCCAGCAGTGATTTTACAGTGAGACAGGCTGAAGCTTTCTTT	CASSDFTVRQAEAFF
TRBJ1-2	TRBV19	.	.	TGTGCCAGTAGTATTGAGGCTAATCGCGGTGGCTACACCTTC	CASSIEANRGGYTF
TRBJ1-5	TRBV6-5	.	.	TGTGCCAGCAGACAATATAGCAATCAGCCCCAGCATTTT	CASRQYSNQPQHF